This T cell receptor (beta chain) comes out of a study of blood T cell repertoires in COVID-19. Trimming took 1 base from V and 8 from J, leaving 17 bases between them. This CDR3 has 14 residues. Germline V gene data show CDR1 as SQVTM and CDR2 as ANQGSEA. Assay: immunoSEQ multiplex PCR; the TCRdb copy retains only in-frame clones and omits some. Found here are some 250,000 clones, 70% to 90% of them singletons; the top ten hold 2% to 2.5%. Sequenced material: peripheral blood. The gene calls are TRBV29-1 and TRBJ1-2, with D maybe TRBD1 (5 bases). The receptor was derived from a man aged 25-40 years who had recovered from COVID-19. CDR3 residues: CSVEGQYHAGGYTF. The DNA for the CDR3 is TGCAGCGTTGAAGGACAGTATCATGCGGGGGGCTACACCTTC.